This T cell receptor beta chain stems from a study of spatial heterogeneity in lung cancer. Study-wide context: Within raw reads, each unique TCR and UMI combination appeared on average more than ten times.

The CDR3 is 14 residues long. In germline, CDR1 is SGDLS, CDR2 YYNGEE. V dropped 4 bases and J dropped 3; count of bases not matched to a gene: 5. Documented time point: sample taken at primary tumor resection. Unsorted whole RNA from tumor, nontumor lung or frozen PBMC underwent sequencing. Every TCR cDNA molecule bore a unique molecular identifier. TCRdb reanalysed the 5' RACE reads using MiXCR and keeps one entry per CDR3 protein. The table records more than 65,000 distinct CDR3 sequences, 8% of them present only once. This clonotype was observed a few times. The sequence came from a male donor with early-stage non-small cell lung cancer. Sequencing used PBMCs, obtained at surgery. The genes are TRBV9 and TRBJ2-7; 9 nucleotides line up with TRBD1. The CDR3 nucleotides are TGTGCCAGCAGCATAGGGGGACAGGGCTACGAGCAGTACTTC. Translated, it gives CASSIGGQGYEQYF.